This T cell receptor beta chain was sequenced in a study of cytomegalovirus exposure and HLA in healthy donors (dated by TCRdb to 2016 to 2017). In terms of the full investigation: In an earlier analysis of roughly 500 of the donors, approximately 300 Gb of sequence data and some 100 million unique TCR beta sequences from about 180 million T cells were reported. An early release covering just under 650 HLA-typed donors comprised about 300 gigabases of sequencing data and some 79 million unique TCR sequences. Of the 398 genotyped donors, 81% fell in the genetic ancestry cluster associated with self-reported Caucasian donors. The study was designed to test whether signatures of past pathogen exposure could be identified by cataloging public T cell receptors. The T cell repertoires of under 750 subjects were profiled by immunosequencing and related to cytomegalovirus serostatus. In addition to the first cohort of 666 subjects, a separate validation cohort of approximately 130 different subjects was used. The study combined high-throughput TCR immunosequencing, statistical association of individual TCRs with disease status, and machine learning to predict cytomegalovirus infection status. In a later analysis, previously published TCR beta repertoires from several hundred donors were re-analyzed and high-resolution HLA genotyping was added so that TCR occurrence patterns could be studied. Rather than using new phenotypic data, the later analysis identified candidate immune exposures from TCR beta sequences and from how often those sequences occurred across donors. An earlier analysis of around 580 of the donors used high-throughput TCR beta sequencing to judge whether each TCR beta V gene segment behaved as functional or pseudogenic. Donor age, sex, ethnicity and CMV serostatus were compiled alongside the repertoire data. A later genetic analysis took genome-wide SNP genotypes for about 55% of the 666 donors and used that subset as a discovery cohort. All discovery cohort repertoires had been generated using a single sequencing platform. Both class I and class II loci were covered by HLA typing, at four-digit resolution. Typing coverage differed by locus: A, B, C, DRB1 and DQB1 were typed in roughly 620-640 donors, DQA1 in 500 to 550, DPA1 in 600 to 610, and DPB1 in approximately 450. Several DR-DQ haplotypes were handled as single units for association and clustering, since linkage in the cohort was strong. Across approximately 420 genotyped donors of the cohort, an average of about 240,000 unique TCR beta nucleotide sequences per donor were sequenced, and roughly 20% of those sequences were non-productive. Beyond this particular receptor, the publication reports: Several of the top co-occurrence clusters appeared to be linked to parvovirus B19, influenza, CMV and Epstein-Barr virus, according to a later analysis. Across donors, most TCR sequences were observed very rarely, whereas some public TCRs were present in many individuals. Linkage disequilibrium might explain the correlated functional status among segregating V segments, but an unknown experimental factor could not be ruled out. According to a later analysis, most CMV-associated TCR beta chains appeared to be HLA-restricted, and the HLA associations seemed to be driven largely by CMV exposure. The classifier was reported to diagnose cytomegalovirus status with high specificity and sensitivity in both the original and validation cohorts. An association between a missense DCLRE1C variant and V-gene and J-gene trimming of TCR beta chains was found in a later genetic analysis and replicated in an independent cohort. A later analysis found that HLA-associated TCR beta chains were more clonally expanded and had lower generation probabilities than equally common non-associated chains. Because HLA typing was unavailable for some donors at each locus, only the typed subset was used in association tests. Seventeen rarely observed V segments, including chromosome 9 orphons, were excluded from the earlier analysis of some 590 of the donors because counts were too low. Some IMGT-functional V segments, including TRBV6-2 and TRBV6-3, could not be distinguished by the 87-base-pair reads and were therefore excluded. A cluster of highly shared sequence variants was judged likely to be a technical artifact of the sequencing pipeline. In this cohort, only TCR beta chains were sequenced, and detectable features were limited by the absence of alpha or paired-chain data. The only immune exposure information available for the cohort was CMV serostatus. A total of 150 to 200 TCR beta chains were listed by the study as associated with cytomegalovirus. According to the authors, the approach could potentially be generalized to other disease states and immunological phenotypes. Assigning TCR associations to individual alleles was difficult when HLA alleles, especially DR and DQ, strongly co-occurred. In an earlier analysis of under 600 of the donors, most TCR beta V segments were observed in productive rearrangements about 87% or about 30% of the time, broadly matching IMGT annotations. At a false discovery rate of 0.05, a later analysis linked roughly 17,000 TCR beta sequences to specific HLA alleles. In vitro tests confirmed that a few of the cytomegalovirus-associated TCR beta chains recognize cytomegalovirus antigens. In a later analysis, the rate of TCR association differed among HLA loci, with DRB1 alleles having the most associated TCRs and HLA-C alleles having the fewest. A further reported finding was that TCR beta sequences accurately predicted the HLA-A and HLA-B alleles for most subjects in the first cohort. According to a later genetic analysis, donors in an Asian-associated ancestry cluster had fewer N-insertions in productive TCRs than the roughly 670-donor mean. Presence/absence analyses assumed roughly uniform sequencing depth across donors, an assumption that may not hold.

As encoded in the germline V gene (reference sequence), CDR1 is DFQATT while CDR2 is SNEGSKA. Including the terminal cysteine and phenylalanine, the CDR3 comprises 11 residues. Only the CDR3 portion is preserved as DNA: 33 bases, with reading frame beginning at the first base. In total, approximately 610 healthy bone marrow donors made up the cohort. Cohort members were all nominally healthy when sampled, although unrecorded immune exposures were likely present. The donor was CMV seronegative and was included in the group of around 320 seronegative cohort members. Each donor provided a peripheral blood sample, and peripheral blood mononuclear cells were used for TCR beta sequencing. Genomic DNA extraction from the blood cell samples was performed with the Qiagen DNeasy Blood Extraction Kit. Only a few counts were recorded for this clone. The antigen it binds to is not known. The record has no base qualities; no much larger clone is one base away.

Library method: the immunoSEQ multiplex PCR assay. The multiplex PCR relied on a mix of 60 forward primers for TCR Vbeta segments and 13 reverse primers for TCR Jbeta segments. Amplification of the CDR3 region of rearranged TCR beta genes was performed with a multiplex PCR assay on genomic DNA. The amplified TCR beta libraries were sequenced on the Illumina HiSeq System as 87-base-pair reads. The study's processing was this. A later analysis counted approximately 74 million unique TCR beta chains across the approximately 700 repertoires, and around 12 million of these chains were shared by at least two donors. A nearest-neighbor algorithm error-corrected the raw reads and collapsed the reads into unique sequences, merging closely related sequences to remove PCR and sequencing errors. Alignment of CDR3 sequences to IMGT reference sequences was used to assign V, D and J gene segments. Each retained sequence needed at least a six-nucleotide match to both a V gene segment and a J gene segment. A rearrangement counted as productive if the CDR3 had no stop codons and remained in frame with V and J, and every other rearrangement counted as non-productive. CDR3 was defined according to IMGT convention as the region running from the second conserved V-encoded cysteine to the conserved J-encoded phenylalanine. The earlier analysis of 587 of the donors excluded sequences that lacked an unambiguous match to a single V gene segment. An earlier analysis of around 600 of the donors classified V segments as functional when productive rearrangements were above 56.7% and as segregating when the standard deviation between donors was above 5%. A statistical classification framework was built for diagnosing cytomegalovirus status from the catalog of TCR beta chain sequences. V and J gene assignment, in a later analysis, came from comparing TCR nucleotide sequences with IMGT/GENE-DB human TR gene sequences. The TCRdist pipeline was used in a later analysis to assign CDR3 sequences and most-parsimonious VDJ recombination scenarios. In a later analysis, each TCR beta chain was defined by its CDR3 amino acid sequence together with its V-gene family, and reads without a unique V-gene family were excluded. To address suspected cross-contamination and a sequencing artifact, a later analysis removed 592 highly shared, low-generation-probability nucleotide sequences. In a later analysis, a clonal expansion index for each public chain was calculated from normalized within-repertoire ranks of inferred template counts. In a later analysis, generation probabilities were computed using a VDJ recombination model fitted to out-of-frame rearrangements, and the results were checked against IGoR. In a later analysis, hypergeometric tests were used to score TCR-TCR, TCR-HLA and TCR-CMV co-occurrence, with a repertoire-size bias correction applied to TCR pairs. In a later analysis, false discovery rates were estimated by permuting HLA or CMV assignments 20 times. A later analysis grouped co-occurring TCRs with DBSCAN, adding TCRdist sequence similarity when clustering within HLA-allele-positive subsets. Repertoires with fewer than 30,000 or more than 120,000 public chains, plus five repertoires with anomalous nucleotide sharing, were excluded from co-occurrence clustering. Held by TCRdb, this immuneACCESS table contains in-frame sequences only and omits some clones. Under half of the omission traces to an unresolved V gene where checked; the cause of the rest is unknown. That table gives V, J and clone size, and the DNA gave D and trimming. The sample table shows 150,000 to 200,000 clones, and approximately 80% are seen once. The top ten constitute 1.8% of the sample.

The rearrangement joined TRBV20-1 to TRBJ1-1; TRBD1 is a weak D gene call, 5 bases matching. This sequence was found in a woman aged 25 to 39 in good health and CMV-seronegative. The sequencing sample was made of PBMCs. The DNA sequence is TGCAGCAGGGACTCCGGCACTGAAGCTTTCTTT. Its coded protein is CSRDSGTEAFF.